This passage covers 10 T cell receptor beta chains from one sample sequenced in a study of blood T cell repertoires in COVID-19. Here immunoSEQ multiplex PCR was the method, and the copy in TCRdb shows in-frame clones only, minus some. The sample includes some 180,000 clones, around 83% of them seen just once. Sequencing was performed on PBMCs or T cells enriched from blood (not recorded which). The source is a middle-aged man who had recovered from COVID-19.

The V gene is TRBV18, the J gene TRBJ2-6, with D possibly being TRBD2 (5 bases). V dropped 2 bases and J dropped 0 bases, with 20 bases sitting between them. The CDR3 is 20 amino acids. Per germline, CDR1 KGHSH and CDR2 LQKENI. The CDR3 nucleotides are TGTGCCAGCTCACCAGGGCCGGTGGAAGCGGTGAGCTCTGGGGCCAACGTCCTGACTTTC. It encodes CASSPGPVEAVSSGANVLTF.

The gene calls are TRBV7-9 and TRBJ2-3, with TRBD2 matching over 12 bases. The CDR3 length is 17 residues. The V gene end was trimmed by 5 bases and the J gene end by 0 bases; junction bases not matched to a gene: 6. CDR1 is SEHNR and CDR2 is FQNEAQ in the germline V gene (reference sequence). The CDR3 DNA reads TGTGCCAGCAGCCCTCCTAGCGGGGGGGGCAGCACAGATACGCAGTATTTT. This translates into CASSPPSGGGSTDTQYF.

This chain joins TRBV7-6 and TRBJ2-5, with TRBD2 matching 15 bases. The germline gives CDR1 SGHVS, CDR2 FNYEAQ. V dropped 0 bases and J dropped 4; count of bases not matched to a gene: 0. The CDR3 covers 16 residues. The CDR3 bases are TGTGCCAGCAGCTTAGCGGGACTAGCGGGAGGAGAGACCCAGTACTTC. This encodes CASSLAGLAGGETQYF.

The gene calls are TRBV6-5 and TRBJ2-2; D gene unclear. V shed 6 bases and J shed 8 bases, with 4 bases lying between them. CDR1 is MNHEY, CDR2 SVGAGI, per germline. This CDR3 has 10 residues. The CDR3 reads CASRRGELFF. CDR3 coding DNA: TGTGCCAGCAGGAGGGGGGAGCTGTTTTTT.

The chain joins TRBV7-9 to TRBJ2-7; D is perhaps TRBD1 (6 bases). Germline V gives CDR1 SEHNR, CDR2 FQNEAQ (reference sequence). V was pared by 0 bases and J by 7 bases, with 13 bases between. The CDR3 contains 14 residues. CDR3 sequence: CASSLAQGGGEQYF. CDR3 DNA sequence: TGTGCCAGCAGCTTAGCGCAAGGGGGTGGAGAGCAGTACTTC.

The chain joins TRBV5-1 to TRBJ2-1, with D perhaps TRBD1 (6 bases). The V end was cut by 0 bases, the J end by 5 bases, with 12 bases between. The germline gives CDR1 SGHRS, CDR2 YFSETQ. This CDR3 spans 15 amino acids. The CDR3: CASSLDRVLNNEQFF. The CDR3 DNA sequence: TGCGCCAGCAGCTTGGACAGGGTGCTTAACAATGAGCAGTTCTTC.

Written as DNA, the CDR3 is TGTGCCAGCAGCTTAATGGGACAGTTGGAGACCCAGTACTTC. It codes for CASSLMGQLETQYF. The chain joins TRBV11-2 to TRBJ2-5; 7 nucleotides agree with TRBD1. Germline V gene lookup returns CDR1 SGHAT and CDR2 FQNNGV. J was trimmed by 5 bases and V by 2 bases; bases with no gene match: 5. This CDR3 spans 14 amino acids.

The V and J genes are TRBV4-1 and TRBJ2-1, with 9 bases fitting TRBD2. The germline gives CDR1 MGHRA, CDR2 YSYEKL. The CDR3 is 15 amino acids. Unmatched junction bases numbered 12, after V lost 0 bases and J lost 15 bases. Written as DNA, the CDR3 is TGCGCCAGCAGCCAAGAAGTAACCGGGACTAGCTTCTCGTTCTTC. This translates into CASSQEVTGTSFSFF.

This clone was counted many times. As DNA, the CDR3 is TGTGCCAGCAGCATGGGACAGGGTCCCTACGAGCAGTACTTC. This codes for CASSMGQGPYEQYF. The gene calls are TRBV11-2 and TRBJ2-7; 9 bases are a match to TRBD1. Germline V CDR1 and CDR2: SGHAT, FQNNGV. V was clipped by 5 bases and J by 2 bases; unmatched bases: 4. The CDR3 runs 14 residues.

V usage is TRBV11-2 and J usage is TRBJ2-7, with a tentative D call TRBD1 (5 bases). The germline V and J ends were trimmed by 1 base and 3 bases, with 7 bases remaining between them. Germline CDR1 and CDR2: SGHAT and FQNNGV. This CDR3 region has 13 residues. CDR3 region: CASSLGQIYEQYF. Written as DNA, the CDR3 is TGTGCCAGCAGCTTAGGACAGATCTACGAGCAGTACTTC. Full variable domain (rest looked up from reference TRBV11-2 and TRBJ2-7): EAGVAQSPRYKIIEKRQSVAFWCNPISGHATLYWYQQILGQGPKLLIQFQNNGVVDDSQLPKDRFSAERLKGVDSTLKIQPAKLEDSAVYLCASSLGQIYEQYFGPGTRLTVT.